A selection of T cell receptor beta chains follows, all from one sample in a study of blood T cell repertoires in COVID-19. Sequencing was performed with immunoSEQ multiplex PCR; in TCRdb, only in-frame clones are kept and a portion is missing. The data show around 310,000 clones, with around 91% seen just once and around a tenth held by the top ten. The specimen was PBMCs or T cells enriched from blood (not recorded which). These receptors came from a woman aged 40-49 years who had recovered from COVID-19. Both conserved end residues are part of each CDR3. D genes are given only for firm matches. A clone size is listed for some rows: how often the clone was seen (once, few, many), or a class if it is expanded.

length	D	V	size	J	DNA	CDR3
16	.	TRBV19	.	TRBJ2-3	TGTGCCAGTAGTGGCGGGGATGACCCTCGCACAGATACGCAGTATTTT	CASSGGDDPRTDTQYF
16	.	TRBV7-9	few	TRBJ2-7	TGTGCCAGCAGCTTAGATTTGACAGGCTACTCCTACGAGCAGTACTTC	CASSLDLTGYSYEQYF
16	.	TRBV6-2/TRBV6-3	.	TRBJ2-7	TGTGCCAGCAGTCCACCGACAGGACGGGGCGACTACGAGCAGTACTTC	CASSPPTGRGDYEQYF
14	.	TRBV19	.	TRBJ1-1	TGTGCCAGTAGCCCCTTACAGGGAGCCACTGAAGCTTTCTTT	CASSPLQGATEAFF
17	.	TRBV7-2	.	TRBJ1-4	TGTGCCAGCAGCTTAGGGCCGGCAGGGGCGTCTAATGAAAAACTGTTTTTT	CASSLGPAGASNEKLFF
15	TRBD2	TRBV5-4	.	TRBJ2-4	TGTGCCAGCAGCTTGGCGGGAGGGGCCAAAAACATTCAGTACTTC	CASSLAGGAKNIQYF
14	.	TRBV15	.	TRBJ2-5	TGTGCCACCAGCAGAGATAGGGGGGGAGAGACCCAGTACTTC	CATSRDRGGETQYF
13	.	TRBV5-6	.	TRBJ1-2	TGTGCCAGCAGCTTGGGGCAGAACTATGGCTACACCTTC	CASSLGQNYGYTF
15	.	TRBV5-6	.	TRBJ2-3	TGTGCCAGCAACCGCAAAACAGGATACACAGATACGCAGTATTTT	CASNRKTGYTDTQYF
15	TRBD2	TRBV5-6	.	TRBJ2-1	TGTGCCAGCAGCCCTCCGGGACTAGCGGGAAATGAGCAGTTCTTC	CASSPPGLAGNEQFF
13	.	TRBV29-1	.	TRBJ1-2	TGCAGCGTTGACGCAGGGCCAATCGATGGCTACACCTTC	CSVDAGPIDGYTF
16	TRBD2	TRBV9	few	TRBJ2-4	TGTGCCAGCAGCAATCATATAGCGGGAGGGCAGAACATTCAGTACTTC	CASSNHIAGGQNIQYF
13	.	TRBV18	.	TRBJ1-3	TGTGCCAGCTCACCAATCCCGCGGGACACCATATATTTT	CASSPIPRDTIYF
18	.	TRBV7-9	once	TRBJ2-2	TGTGCCAGCAGCTTAAACCACGGGATAGGGACAAACACCGGGGAGCTGTTTTTT	CASSLNHGIGTNTGELFF
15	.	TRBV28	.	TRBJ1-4	TGTGCCAGCAGTTTCCTCGGGGGGGCAGAGGAAAAACTGTTTTTT	CASSFLGGAEEKLFF
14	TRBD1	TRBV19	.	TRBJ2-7	TGTGCCACCCAGGGTAGGACAGGGGCGGGCGAGCAGTACTTC	CATQGRTGAGEQYF
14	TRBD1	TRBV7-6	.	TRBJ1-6	TGTGCCAGCAGCCAGGACAGGTACGGTTCACCCCTCCACTTT	CASSQDRYGSPLHF
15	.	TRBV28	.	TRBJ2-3	TGTGCCAGCAGTTTAAGGCGGGGTAGCACAAATACGCAGTATTTT	CASSLRRGSTNTQYF
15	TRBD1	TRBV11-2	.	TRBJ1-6	TGTGCCAGCACCATAAGGGGACAGGGTCGTTCACCCCTCCACTTT	CASTIRGQGRSPLHF
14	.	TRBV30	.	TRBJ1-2	TGTGCCTACTACTCGGGAGTCTTTAACTATGGCTACACCTTC	CAYYSGVFNYGYTF
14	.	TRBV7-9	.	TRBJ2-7	TGTGCCAGCAGCTTAGACGCGCCCTCCTACGAGCAGTACTTC	CASSLDAPSYEQYF
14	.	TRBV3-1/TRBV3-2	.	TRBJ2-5	TGTGCCAGCAGCCAAGGGAGGGTGGGGGAGACCCAGTACTTC	CASSQGRVGETQYF
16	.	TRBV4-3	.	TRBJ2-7	TGCGCCAGCAGCCAAGATTTAGAACATGGGCTTGACGAGCAGTACTTC	CASSQDLEHGLDEQYF
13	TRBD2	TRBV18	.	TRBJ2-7	TGTGCCAGCTCACCAAGCGGGACCTACGAGCAGTACTTC	CASSPSGTYEQYF
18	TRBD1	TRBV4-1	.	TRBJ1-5	TGCGCCAGCAGGTTCCGGACAGGGGACAATTATAGCAATCAGCCCCAGCATTTT	CASRFRTGDNYSNQPQHF
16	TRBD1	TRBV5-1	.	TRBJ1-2	TGCGCCAGCACCACCACAACAGGGGCGAAACTCTATGGCTACACCTTC	CASTTTTGAKLYGYTF
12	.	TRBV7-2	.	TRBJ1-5	TGTGCCAGCAGCTTGGATGGAGGGCCCCAGCATTTT	CASSLDGGPQHF
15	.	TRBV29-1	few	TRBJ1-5	TGCAGCGTCCCTTCCGGGGATGGGAGCAATCAGCCCCAGCATTTT	CSVPSGDGSNQPQHF
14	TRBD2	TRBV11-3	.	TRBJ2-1	TGTGCCACAAAGTTGGGGGAGGGCCGCAATGAGCAGTTCTTC	CATKLGEGRNEQFF
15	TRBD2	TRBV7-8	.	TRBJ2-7	TGTGCCAGCAGCTCCTGGGGGCAGCGGGAGGGCGAGCAGTACTTC	CASSSWGQREGEQYF
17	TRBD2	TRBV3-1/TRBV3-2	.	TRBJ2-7	TGTGCCAGCAGCCACCTACCCCGACTAGCGGGAGACTACGAGCAGTACTTC	CASSHLPRLAGDYEQYF
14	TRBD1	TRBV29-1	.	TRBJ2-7	TGCAGCGTAGCGACAGGGTTCAGGGCCTACGAGCAGTACTTC	CSVATGFRAYEQYF
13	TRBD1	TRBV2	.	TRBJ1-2	TGTGCCAGCAGTGAACAGGGGGAATCGGGCTACACCTTC	CASSEQGESGYTF
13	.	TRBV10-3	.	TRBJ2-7	TGTGCCATCAGTGACGGACTTTCCTACGAGCAGTACTTC	CAISDGLSYEQYF
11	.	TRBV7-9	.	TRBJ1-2	TGTGCCAGCAGCTCCCTCTATGGCTACACCTTC	CASSSLYGYTF
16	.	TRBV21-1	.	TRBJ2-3	TGTGCCAGCAGCGGTCTAGCGGGGGGAACCACAGATACGCAGTATTTT	CASSGLAGGTTDTQYF